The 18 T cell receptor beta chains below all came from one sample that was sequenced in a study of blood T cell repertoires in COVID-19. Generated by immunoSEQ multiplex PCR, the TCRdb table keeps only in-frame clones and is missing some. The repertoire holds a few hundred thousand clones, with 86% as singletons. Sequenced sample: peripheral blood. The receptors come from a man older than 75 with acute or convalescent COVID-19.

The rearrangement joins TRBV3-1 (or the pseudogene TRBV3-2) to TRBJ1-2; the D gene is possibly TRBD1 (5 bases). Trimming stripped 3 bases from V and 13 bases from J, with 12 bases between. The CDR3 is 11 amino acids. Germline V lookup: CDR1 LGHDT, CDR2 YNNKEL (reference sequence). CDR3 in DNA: TGTGCCAGCAGCCACTCAGGGATCCCCACCTTC. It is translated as CASSHSGIPTF.

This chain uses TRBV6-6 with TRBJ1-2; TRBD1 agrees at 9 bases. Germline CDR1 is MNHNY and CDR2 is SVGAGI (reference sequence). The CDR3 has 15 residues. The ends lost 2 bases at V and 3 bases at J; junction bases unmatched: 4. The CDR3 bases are TGTGCCAGCAGTTACACGGGACAGGGTCACTATGGCTACACCTTC. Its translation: CASSYTGQGHYGYTF.

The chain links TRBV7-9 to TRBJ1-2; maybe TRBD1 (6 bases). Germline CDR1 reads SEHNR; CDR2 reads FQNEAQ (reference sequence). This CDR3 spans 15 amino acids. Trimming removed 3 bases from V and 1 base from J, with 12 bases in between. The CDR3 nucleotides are TGTGCCAGCAGCTTCCAGGGGCCGAATAACTATGGCTACACCTTC. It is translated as CASSFQGPNNYGYTF.

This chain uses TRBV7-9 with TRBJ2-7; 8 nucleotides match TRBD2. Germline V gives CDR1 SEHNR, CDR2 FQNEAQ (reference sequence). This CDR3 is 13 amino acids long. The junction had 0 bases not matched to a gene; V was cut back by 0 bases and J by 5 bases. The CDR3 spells CASSLAGGDEQYF. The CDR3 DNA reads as TGTGCCAGCAGCTTAGCCGGGGGGGACGAGCAGTACTTC. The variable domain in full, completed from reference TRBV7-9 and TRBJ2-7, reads DTGVSQNPRHKITKRGQNVTFRCDPISEHNRLYWYRQTLGQGPEFLTYFQNEAQLEKSRLLSDRFSAERPKGSFSTLEIQRTEQGDSAMYLCASSLAGGDEQYFGPGTRLTVT.

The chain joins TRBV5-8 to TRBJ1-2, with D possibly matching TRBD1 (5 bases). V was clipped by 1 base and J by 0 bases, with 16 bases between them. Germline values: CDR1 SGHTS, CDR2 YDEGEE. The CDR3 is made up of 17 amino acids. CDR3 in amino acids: CASSLFGGFGANYGYTF. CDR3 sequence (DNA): TGTGCCAGCAGCTTGTTCGGGGGATTCGGAGCTAACTATGGCTACACCTTC.

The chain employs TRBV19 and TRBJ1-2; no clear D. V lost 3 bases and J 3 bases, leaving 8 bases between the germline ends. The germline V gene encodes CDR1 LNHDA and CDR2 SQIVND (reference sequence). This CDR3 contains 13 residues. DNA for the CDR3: TGTGCCAGTAGTATTTCGGGATACTATGGCTACACCTTC. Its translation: CASSISGYYGYTF.

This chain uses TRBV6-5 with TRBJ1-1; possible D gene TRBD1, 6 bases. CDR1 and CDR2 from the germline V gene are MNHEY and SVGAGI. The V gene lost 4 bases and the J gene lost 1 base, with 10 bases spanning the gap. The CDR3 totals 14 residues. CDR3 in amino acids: CASSFTGSNTEAFF. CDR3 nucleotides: TGTGCCAGCAGTTTTACAGGGTCGAACACTGAAGCTTTCTTT.

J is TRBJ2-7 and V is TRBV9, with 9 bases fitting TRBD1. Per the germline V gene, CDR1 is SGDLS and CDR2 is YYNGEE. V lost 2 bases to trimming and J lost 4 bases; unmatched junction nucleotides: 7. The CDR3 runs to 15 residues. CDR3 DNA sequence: TGTGCCAGCAGCGTTGGTGGGACAGGGATTTACGAGCAGTACTTC. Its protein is CASSVGGTGIYEQYF.

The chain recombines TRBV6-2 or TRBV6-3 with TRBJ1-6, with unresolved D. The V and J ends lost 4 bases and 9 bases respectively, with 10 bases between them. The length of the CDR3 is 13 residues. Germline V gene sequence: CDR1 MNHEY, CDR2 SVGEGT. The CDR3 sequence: CASSSLGFSPLHF. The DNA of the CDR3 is TGTGCCAGCAGTTCCCTCGGGTTTTCACCCCTCCACTTT.

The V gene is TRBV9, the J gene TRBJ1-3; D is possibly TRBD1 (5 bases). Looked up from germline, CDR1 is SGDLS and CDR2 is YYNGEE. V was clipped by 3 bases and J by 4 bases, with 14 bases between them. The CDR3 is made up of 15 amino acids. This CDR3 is CASSAPGHFGNTIYF. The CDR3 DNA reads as TGTGCCAGCAGCGCACCCGGACACTTCGGAAACACCATATATTTT. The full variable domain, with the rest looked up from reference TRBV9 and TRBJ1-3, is DSGVTQTPKHLITATGQRVTLRCSPRSGDLSVYWYQQSLDQGLQFLIQYYNGEERAKGNILERFSAQQFPDLHSELNLSSLELGDSALYFCASSAPGHFGNTIYFGEGSWLTVV.

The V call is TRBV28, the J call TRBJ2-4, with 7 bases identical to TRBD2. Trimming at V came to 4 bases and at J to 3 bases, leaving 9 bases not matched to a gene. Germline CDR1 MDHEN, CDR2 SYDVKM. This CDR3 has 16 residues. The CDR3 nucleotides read TGTGCCAGCAGTTACCCCGAGCGGGGAGGCAAAAACATTCAGTACTTC. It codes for CASSYPERGGKNIQYF.

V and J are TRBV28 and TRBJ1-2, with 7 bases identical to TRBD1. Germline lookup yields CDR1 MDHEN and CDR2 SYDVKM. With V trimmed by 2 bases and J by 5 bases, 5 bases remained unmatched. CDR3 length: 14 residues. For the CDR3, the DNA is TGTGCCAGCAGTTTAGGGCAGGGGGATTATGGCTACACCTTC. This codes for CASSLGQGDYGYTF.

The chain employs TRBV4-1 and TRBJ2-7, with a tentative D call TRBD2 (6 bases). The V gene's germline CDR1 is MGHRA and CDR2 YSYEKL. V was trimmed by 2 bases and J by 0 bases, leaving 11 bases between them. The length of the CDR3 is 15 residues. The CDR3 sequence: CASSQIAEPSYEQYF. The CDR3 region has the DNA TGCGCCAGCAGCCAAATAGCGGAACCCTCCTACGAGCAGTACTTC.

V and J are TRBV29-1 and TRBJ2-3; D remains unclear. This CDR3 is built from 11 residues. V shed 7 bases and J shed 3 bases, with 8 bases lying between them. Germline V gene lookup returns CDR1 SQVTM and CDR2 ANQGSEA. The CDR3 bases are TGCAGCGCCCAGAGGACAGATACGCAGTATTTT. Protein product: CSAQRTDTQYF.

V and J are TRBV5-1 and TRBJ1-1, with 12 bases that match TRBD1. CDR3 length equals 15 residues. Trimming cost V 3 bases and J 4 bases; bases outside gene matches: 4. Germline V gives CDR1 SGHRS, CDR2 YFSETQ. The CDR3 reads CASSSGTGGITEAFF. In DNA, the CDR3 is TGCGCCAGCAGCTCAGGGACAGGGGGCATCACTGAAGCTTTCTTT. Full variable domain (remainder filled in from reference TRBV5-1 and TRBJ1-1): KAGVTQTPRYLIKTRGQQVTLSCSPISGHRSVSWYQQTPGQGLQFLFEYFSETQRNKGNFPGRFSGRQFSNSRSEMNVSTLELGDSALYLCASSSGTGGITEAFFGQGTRLTVV.

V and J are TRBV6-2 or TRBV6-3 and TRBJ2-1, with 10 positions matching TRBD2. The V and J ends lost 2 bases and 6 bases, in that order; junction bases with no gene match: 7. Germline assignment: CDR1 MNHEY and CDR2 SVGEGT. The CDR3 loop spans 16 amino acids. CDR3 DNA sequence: TGTGCCAGCAGTTACGAGCGGGGGGGCCTAAGCAATGAGCAGTTCTTC. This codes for CASSYERGGLSNEQFF.

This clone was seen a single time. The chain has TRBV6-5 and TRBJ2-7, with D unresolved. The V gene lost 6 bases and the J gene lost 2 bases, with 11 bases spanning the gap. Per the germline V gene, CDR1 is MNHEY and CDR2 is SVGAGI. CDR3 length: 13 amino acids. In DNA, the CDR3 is TGTGCCAGCAGGGCCCTTGACACCTACGAGCAGTACTTC. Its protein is CASRALDTYEQYF.

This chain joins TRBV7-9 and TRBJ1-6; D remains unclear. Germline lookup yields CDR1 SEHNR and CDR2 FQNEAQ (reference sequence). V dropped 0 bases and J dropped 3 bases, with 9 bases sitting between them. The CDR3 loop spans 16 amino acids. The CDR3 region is CASSLAVRIYNSPLHF. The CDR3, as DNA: TGTGCCAGCAGCTTAGCAGTCAGGATCTATAATTCACCCCTCCACTTT.